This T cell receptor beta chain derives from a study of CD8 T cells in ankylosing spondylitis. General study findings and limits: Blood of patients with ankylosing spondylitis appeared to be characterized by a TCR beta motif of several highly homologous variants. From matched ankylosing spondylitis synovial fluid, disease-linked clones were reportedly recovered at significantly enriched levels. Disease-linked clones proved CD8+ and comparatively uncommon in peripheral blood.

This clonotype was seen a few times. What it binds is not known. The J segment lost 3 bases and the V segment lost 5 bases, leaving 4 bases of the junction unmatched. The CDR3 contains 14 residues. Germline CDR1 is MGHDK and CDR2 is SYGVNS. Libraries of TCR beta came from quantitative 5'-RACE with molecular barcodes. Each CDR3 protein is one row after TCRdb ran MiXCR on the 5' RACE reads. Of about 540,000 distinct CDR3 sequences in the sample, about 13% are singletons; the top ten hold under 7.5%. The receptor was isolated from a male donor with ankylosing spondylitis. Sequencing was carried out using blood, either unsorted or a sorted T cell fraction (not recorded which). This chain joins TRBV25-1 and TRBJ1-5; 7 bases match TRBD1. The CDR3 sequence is CASSKTGNNQPQHF. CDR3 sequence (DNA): TGTGCCAGCAGTAAGACAGGGAACAATCAGCCCCAGCATTTT. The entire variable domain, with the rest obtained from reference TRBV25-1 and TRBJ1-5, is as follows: EADIYQTPRYLVIGTGKKITLECSQTMGHDKMYWYQQDPGMELHLIHYSYGVNSTEKGDLSSESTVSRIRTEHFPLTLESARPSHTSQYLCASSKTGNNQPQHFGDGTRLSIL.